The 16 T cell receptor beta chains below come from one sample, sequenced in a study of blood T cell repertoires in COVID-19. Assay: immunoSEQ multiplex PCR; the TCRdb copy retains only in-frame clones and omits some. The sample shows about 500,000 clones, less than 90% of them seen only once. The sequenced material came from peripheral blood. Receptors were obtained from a woman in her forties or fifties with COVID-19, enrolled during active disease.

The chain carries TRBV15 and TRBJ1-1, with unresolved D. V gave up 0 bases and J gave up 3 bases, with 8 bases separating them. Germline CDR1 is LNHNV and CDR2 is YYDKDF (reference sequence). The CDR3 runs 14 residues. In DNA, the CDR3 is TGTGCCACCAGCAGAGAGAATGAGGACACTGAAGCTTTCTTT. It yields the protein CATSRENEDTEAFF. The whole variable domain, remainder taken from reference TRBV15 and TRBJ1-1, is DAMVIQNPRYQVTQFGKPVTLSCSQTLNHNVMYWYQQKSSQAPKLLFHYYDKDFNNEADTPDNFQSRRPNTSFCFLDIRSPGLGDTAMYLCATSRENEDTEAFFGQGTRLTVV.

This rearrangement joins TRBV19 to TRBJ1-1; no clear D. From germline, CDR1 is LNHDA and CDR2 SQIVND (reference sequence). Trimming removed 6 bases at V and 1 base at J, with 9 bases between. There are 13 residues in the CDR3. The CDR3: CASSPQTNTEAFF. The CDR3 DNA sequence: TGTGCCAGTAGCCCACAGACGAACACTGAAGCTTTCTTT.

This chain joins TRBV6-6 and TRBJ2-1, with a possible D match to TRBD2 (5 bases). V lost 0 bases, J lost 5 bases, and 8 bases lay in between. Germline CDR1 and CDR2: MNHNY and SVGAGI (reference sequence). The CDR3 is 14 amino acids. The CDR3 DNA sequence: TGTGCCAGCAGTTACTCGATGACTAACAATGAGCAGTTCTTC. This sequence encodes CASSYSMTNNEQFF.

This rearrangement joins TRBV6-5 to TRBJ2-3, with 8 bases aligning to TRBD1. With 6 bases clipped from V and 9 bases from J, the junction kept 11 bases outside the gene matches. Germline values: CDR1 MNHEY, CDR2 SVGAGI. The CDR3 length is 14 residues. DNA of the CDR3: TGTGCCAGCAGCCGTTCCCCAGGGGGCGAAACGCAGTATTTT. Translated: CASSRSPGGETQYF.

This chain joins TRBV6-2 or TRBV6-3 and TRBJ2-1, with 10 bases matching TRBD2. V lost 4 bases to trimming and J lost 4 bases; unmatched junction nucleotides: 10. The V gene's germline CDR1 is MNHEY and CDR2 SVGEGT. The CDR3 sequence is 17 residues long. The CDR3: CASSSERSGGGYNEQFF. CDR3 bases: TGTGCCAGCAGTTCCGAAAGAAGCGGGGGGGGTTACAATGAGCAGTTCTTC.

The V and J genes are TRBV29-1 and TRBJ1-2; D is unclear. This CDR3 comprises 14 residues. CDR1 is SQVTM and CDR2 is ANQGSEA in the germline V gene. V was cut by 6 bases and J by 4 bases, with 18 bases left in between. The CDR3 nucleotides are TGCAGCGTCCTTAAGGCGGAAAGTTTCTATGGCTACACCTTC. Amino acids: CSVLKAESFYGYTF. The full variable domain, with the rest looked up from reference TRBV29-1 and TRBJ1-2, is SAVISQKPSRDICQRGTSLTIQCQVDSQVTMMFWYRQQPGQSLTLIATANQGSEATYESGFVIDKFPISRPNLTFSTLTVSNMSPEDSSIYLCSVLKAESFYGYTFGSGTRLTVV.

The rearrangement joins TRBV7-9 to TRBJ1-1; D perhaps matches TRBD1 (5 bases). Per the germline V gene, CDR1 is SEHNR and CDR2 is FQNEAQ (reference sequence). Deletions cut 4 bases from V and 4 bases from J, with 13 bases between. This CDR3 is 14 amino acids long. The CDR3 nucleotides read TGTGCCAGCAGCTCGAAGACAGTGTCCACTGAAGCTTTCTTT. It translates to CASSSKTVSTEAFF.

This chain links TRBV11-2 with TRBJ1-2, with a possible D match to TRBD1 (6 bases). The ends were cut back, 4 bases at V and 8 bases at J, with 14 bases in the middle. Germline V gene sequence: CDR1 SGHAT, CDR2 FQNNGV. This CDR3 region has 13 residues. CDR3 sequence reads: CASSSTGFSGYTF. The CDR3 DNA is TGTGCCAGCAGCTCAACAGGGTTCAGCGGCTACACCTTC.

The V and J genes are TRBV14 and TRBJ2-3; 8 nucleotides match TRBD1. CDR3 length equals 15 residues. In germline, CDR1 is SGHDN, CDR2 FVKESK. V shed 3 bases, J shed 2 bases, and the junction held 4 bases outside the gene matches. This chain's CDR3 is CASSQRTGPTDTQYF. The CDR3 nucleotides read TGTGCCAGCAGCCAGAGGACAGGGCCCACAGATACGCAGTATTTT.

V gene TRBV7-9 combines with J gene TRBJ1-4; tentatively, D is TRBD1 (6 bases). Germline CDR1 is SEHNR and CDR2 is FQNEAQ (reference sequence). There are 16 residues in the CDR3. Deletions cut 5 bases from V and 5 bases from J, with 18 bases between. The chain's CDR3 is CASSRGFGTKNEKLFF. The CDR3 DNA sequence: TGTGCCAGCAGCCGGGGCTTCGGGACAAAGAATGAAAAACTGTTTTTT.

In its sample, this clone was seen a few times. V gene TRBV2 combines with J gene TRBJ2-7; 7 bases agree with TRBD1. V shed 8 bases, J shed 4 bases, and the junction held 8 bases outside the gene matches. The length of the CDR3 is 13 residues. Germline CDR1 is SNHLY and CDR2 is FYNNEI. CDR3 amino acids: CASWGQPPYEQYF. CDR3 in DNA: TGTGCCAGCTGGGGACAGCCCCCGTACGAGCAGTACTTC.

This clone was found once. The V gene is TRBV18, the J gene TRBJ1-1, with TRBD1 matching 7 bases. The CDR3 is made up of 16 amino acids. J gave up 4 bases and V 1 base, and 9 bases lay outside the gene matches. CDR1 is KGHSH and CDR2 is LQKENI in the germline V gene. The CDR3 nucleotides are TGTGCCAGCTCACCACTCCCGGGACAGAGAATCACTGAAGCTTTCTTT. Protein sequence: CASSPLPGQRITEAFF.

Only a few counts were recorded for this clone. This rearrangement joins TRBV7-9 to TRBJ1-1; unclear D gene. Germline V lookup: CDR1 SEHNR, CDR2 FQNEAQ (reference sequence). The CDR3 runs 12 residues. Trimming removed 0 bases at V and 11 bases at J, with 10 bases between. CDR3 nucleotide sequence: TGTGCCAGCAGCTTAGCTCCCAATTTGGCTTTCTTT. Its translation: CASSLAPNLAFF.

This clone was recorded only once. This sequence joins TRBV20-1 and TRBJ1-3; no definite D call. Germline values: CDR1 DFQATT, CDR2 SNEGSKA (reference sequence). This CDR3 spans 11 amino acids. V was pared by 6 bases and J by 0 bases, with 3 bases between. CDR3 protein: CSANSGNTIYF. CDR3 DNA: TGCAGTGCCAACTCTGGAAACACCATATATTTT.

Only a few counts were recorded for this clone. The chain recombines TRBV2 with TRBJ1-1; no clear D. This CDR3 has 13 amino acids. Trimming took 4 bases from V and 8 from J, leaving 14 bases between them. Germline assignment: CDR1 SNHLY and CDR2 FYNNEI. The CDR3 here is CASSVGRTGEAFF. CDR3 bases: TGTGCCAGCAGTGTCGGTAGAACGGGGGAAGCTTTCTTT.

J is TRBJ2-7 and V is TRBV4-1; 8 bases align to TRBD1. There are 11 residues in the CDR3. The germline CDR1 and CDR2 sequences are MGHRA and YSYEKL. V trimming: 8 bases; J trimming: 3 bases; junction bases outside the gene matches: 0. The CDR3 DNA follows: TGCGCCAGCGGGACAGGCTACGAGCAGTACTTC. Its protein product is CASGTGYEQYF.